These 22 T cell receptor beta chains originate from one sample sequenced in a study of PD-1 blockade in classical Hodgkin lymphoma. Clones were read by immunoSEQ multiplex PCR, and TCRdb kept only the in-frame ones, dropping some. The sample shows about 15,000 clones, around 90% of them seen only once. Time point reported: cycle 4 day 1 (C4D1), after 6 weeks of nivolumab. Every patient had relapsed following autologous stem cell transplantation, and cohorts differed in brentuximab vedotin exposure. After thawing, PBMCs were subjected to magnetic negative selection to isolate CD8+ T cells. The specimen comprised CD8+ T cells from blood, sampled before the fourth cycle of nivolumab. Receptors originate from a human donor with classical Hodgkin lymphoma.

The V gene is TRBV11-2, the J gene TRBJ2-7; TRBD1 aligns across 8 bases. Germline assignment: CDR1 SGHAT and CDR2 FQNNGV. The CDR3 loop spans 15 amino acids. V lost 5 bases to trimming and J lost 4 bases; unmatched junction nucleotides: 10. The chain's CDR3 is CASSTSDRGVYEQYF. The CDR3 bases are TGTGCCAGCAGCACCAGTGACAGGGGTGTTTACGAGCAGTACTTC.

The chain is built from TRBV29-1 and TRBJ1-3, with D perhaps matching TRBD1 (5 bases). The CDR3 has 15 residues. From germline, CDR1 is SQVTM and CDR2 ANQGSEA. Trimming removed 4 bases at V and 0 bases at J, with 13 bases between. CDR3 amino acids: CSVAGTDSSGNTIYF. DNA for the CDR3: TGCAGCGTTGCCGGGACGGACTCCTCTGGAAACACCATATATTTT.

The rearrangement links TRBV5-1 to TRBJ2-7; 9 nucleotides line up with TRBD2. Germline values: CDR1 SGHRS, CDR2 YFSETQ. V lost 5 bases and J lost 3; bases outside the gene matches: 6. The CDR3 extends over 14 amino acids. The CDR3 nucleotides read TGCGCCAGCAGTTCGGGACTAGCTTACTACGAGCAGTACTTC. Amino acid sequence: CASSSGLAYYEQYF.

CDR3 coding DNA: TGTGCCAGTAGTAATCGCCACTCCTACGAGCAGTACTTC. Its translation: CASSNRHSYEQYF. The rearrangement links TRBV19 to TRBJ2-5; D remains unclear. The DNA end is more similar to TRBJ2-7, so the J call may be wrong. CDR3 size: 13 residues. Germline V lookup: CDR1 LNHDA, CDR2 SQIVND (reference sequence).

The CDR3 coding sequence is TGTGCCAGCAGGACTAGCAGGGGTAGCAATCAGCCCCAGCATTTT. Amino acids: CASRTSRGSNQPQHF. V is TRBV27 and J is TRBJ1-5; tentative D call: TRBD1 (6 bases). CDR3 length: 15 residues. V dropped 6 bases and J dropped 0 bases, with 12 bases sitting between them. The germline V gene has CDR1 MNHEY and CDR2 SMNVEV (reference sequence).

The chain employs TRBV19 and TRBJ1-5; 10 bases map to TRBD1. The V gene end was trimmed by 0 bases and the J gene end by 0 bases; junction bases not matched to a gene: 17. Germline V gene lookup returns CDR1 LNHDA and CDR2 SQIVND (reference sequence). The length of the CDR3 is 22 residues. CDR3 residues: CASSIDQLNPGQGKYSNQPQHF. In DNA, the CDR3 is TGTGCCAGTAGTATAGATCAGTTAAATCCGGGACAGGGGAAATATAGCAATCAGCCCCAGCATTTT.

The chain has TRBV28 and TRBJ2-1; no clear D. The CDR3 spans 15 residues. Trimming stripped 2 bases from V and 6 bases from J, with 14 bases between. Germline-derived CDR1 and CDR2 are MDHEN and SYDVKM. The CDR3 loop reads CASSLIWSVSNEQFF. The CDR3 region has the DNA TGTGCCAGCAGTTTAATCTGGTCTGTAAGCAATGAGCAGTTCTTC.

This clone was observed a single time. J is TRBJ2-2 and V is TRBV6-5; possible D gene TRBD2, 7 bases. This CDR3 region has 15 residues. Germline CDR1 and CDR2: MNHEY and SVGAGI. V lost 7 bases, J lost 1 base, and 13 bases lay in between. The chain's CDR3 is CASMGGARNTGELFF. In DNA, the CDR3 is TGTGCCAGCATGGGGGGGGCCCGGAACACCGGGGAGCTGTTTTTT.

The chain is built from TRBV21-1 and TRBJ2-1; the D call TRBD2 from the table was never checked on the DNA. TRBV21-1 represents a pseudogene. This CDR3 is 14 amino acids long. CDR3 sequence (DNA): TGTGCCAGCAGCAGTTTTAGCGGGGGTTATGAGCAGTTCTTC. It yields the protein CASSSFSGGYEQFF.

This clone is large (0.1 to 1%) in the sample. This rearrangement joins TRBV10-2 to TRBJ1-1; 7 nucleotides match TRBD1. The germline CDR1 and CDR2 sequences are WSHSY and SAAADI. Trimming at V came to 3 bases and at J to 3 bases, leaving 16 bases not matched to a gene. The CDR3 consists of 18 residues. The DNA of the CDR3 is TGCGCCAGCAGTGACCAAGGGGGCTCATATGGCCACGACACTGAAGCTTTCTTT. This sequence encodes CASSDQGGSYGHDTEAFF.

In its sample, this clone was seen once. The rearrangement links TRBV9 to TRBJ2-2; tentative D call: TRBD1 (5 bases). This CDR3 comprises 12 residues. The germline V and J ends were trimmed by 4 bases and 7 bases, with 8 bases remaining between them. Germline V lookup: CDR1 SGDLS, CDR2 YYNGEE. CDR3 in amino acids: CASSPQGGELFF. DNA of the CDR3: TGTGCCAGCAGCCCCCAGGGCGGGGAGCTGTTTTTT.

The chain recombines TRBV5-1 with TRBJ2-7; TRBD1 might be the D (8 bases). V was trimmed by 3 bases and J by 5 bases, leaving 15 bases between them. The CDR3 has 14 residues. From germline, CDR1 is SGHRS and CDR2 YFSETQ. As DNA, the CDR3 is TGCGCCAGCAGCTATAGACAGGGGAGGGACGAGCAGTACTTC. Protein: CASSYRQGRDEQYF.

A single count supports this clone. The rearrangement uses TRBV7-9 and TRBJ2-2; TRBD2 aligns across 10 bases. The J segment lost 4 bases and the V segment lost 5 bases, leaving 10 bases of the junction unmatched. The CDR3 spans 17 residues. Germline values: CDR1 SEHNR, CDR2 FQNEAQ (reference sequence). The DNA for the CDR3 is TGTGCCAGCAGCCCTCTTCTAGCGGGAGTGGGCACCGGGGAGCTGTTTTTT. It translates to CASSPLLAGVGTGELFF.

The chain combines TRBV7-2 with TRBJ1-4; D remains ambiguous. The V gene's germline CDR1 is SGHTA and CDR2 FQGNSA. CDR3 length: 15 amino acids. Trimming removed 0 bases from V and 5 bases from J, with 10 bases in between. The CDR3 sequence: CASSLADRPNEKLFF. For the CDR3, the DNA is TGTGCCAGCAGCTTAGCAGACCGGCCGAATGAAAAACTGTTTTTT.

The chain carries TRBV19 and TRBJ2-2; possible D gene TRBD2, 7 bases. The V gene lost 3 bases and the J gene lost 8 bases, with 19 bases spanning the gap. The CDR3 runs 16 residues. Germline V lookup: CDR1 LNHDA, CDR2 SQIVND (reference sequence). The CDR3 sequence is CASSIGGPAFTGELFF. In nucleotides, the CDR3 is TGTGCCAGTAGTATCGGGGGGCCAGCTTTCACTGGGGAGCTGTTTTTT.

This clone was observed a handful of times. V usage is TRBV7-2 and J usage is TRBJ1-1; D not certain. The CDR3 contains 15 residues. With 1 base removed from V and 1 base from J, the gap between germline ends came to 10 bases. Looked up from germline, CDR1 is SGHTA and CDR2 is FQGNSA. The CDR3 spells CASSLGVTRNTEAFF. The CDR3 nucleotides read TGTGCCAGCAGCTTAGGAGTGACGAGGAACACTGAAGCTTTCTTT. Complete variable domain (other parts from reference TRBV7-2 and TRBJ1-1): GAGVSQSPSNKVTEKGKDVELRCDPISGHTALYWYRQSLGQGLEFLIYFQGNSAPDKSGLPSDRFSAERTGGSVSTLTIQRTQQEDSAVYLCASSLGVTRNTEAFFGQGTRLTVV.

With respect to this clone: At one boundary the junction diverges from the germline segment, which might be a read error. In DNA form, the CDR3 reads TGTGCTAGCAGCCCCACATTGAACAGGGCGGGGGAGACCCAGTACTTC. It encodes CASSPTLNRAGETQYF. The chain couples TRBV7-7 to TRBJ2-5; D might be TRBD1 or TRBD2, each matching 6 bases. From germline, CDR1 is SSHAT and CDR2 FNYEAQ (reference sequence). The CDR3 covers 16 residues. The full variable domain, in which reference TRBV7-7 and TRBJ2-5 provide the parts outside the CDR3, is GAGVSQSPRYKVTKRGQDVTLRCDPISSHATLYWYQQALGQGPEFLTYFNYEAQPDKSGLPSDRFSAERPEGSISTLTIQRTEQRDSAMYRCASSPTLNRAGETQYFGPGTRLLVL.

This clone was counted a single time. This chain uses TRBV10-2 with TRBJ2-3; no definite D call. The length of the CDR3 is 13 residues. Germline CDR1 reads WSHSY; CDR2 reads SAAADI. With 1 base removed from V and 3 bases from J, the gap between germline ends came to 5 bases. The CDR3 coding sequence is TGCGCCAGCAGTGAGTTGGTTACAGATACGCAGTATTTT. This sequence encodes CASSELVTDTQYF.

The chain couples TRBV5-6 to TRBJ2-2, with 10 bases that match TRBD1. The length of the CDR3 is 15 residues. V dropped 9 bases and J dropped 7; count of bases not matched to a gene: 12. Germline V gene data show CDR1 as SGHDT and CDR2 as YYEEEE. CDR3 sequence: CATRGGQGYVGELFF. The CDR3 nucleotides are TGTGCCACCCGGGGGGGACAGGGGTATGTCGGGGAGCTGTTTTTT.

This chain connects TRBV28 to TRBJ2-5; D may correspond to TRBD1 or TRBD2 (5 bases each). Germline CDR1 is MDHEN and CDR2 is SYDVKM. The CDR3 extends over 14 amino acids. V gave up 6 bases and J gave up 2 bases, with 13 bases separating them. CDR3 sequence reads: CASRPGRLQETQYF. In DNA, the CDR3 is TGTGCCAGCAGACCGGGACGGCTACAAGAGACCCAGTACTTC.

This CDR3 is CASTQGQGAEQYF. CDR3 sequence (DNA): TGTGCCAGCACCCAGGGACAGGGGGCAGAGCAGTACTTC. V is TRBV4-2 and J is TRBJ2-7; 12 bases are a match to TRBD1. The CDR3 covers 13 residues. Germline-derived CDR1 and CDR2 are LGHNA and YNFKEQ. V shed 7 bases and J 7 bases; nucleotides not matched to a gene: 5.

The chain has TRBV6-1 and TRBJ1-1; TRBD1 is a possible D gene (5 bases). V was trimmed by 8 bases and J by 8 bases, leaving 9 bases between them. The CDR3 extends over 10 amino acids. CDR1 is MNHNS, CDR2 SASEGT, per germline. The CDR3 nucleotides read TGTGCCAGCGGGGGTCCGGAAGCTTTCTTT. Translated: CASGGPEAFF.